This T cell receptor beta chain originates from a study of cytomegalovirus exposure and HLA in healthy donors. Study-wide results and limits: According to the study, roughly 160 TCR beta chains were cytomegalovirus-associated. In the analysis, some V segments, TRBV6-2 and TRBV6-3 included, were excluded as indistinguishable. Fewer N-insertions (relative to the approximately 670-donor mean) were reportedly seen in an Asian-associated ancestry cluster in a later analysis.

Those who donated were healthy bone marrow donors. J gave up 3 bases and V 4 bases, and 8 bases lay outside the gene matches. Germline V CDR1 and CDR2: MNHEY, SMNVEV (reference sequence). This CDR3 has 17 residues. PCR was performed using 60 Vbeta and 13 Jbeta primers. Here immunoSEQ multiplex PCR was the method, and the copy in TCRdb shows in-frame clones only, minus some. Of some 170,000 clones in the sample, under 80% are singletons; the top ten hold 4.3%. As for this clone: Its specificity is not known.

Sequencing used PBMCs. The TCR sequence derives from a middle-aged man in good health and CMV-seronegative. This chain uses TRBV27 with TRBJ2-3; TRBD2 matches 12 bases. The CDR3 DNA reads as TGTGCCAGCAGTTCCCCCCAGACTAGCGGGGGTACAGATACGCAGTATTTT. Protein product: CASSSPQTSGGTDTQYF.